Listed below are T cell receptor beta chains from one sample, sequenced in a study of breast tumors, draining lymph nodes, adjacent tissues. TCRdb reprocessed the multiplex PCR reads with MiXCR, giving one entry per CDR3 protein. This sample has about 130,000 distinct CDR3 sequences, with 20% found just once. Sample: axillary lymph node tissue. The receptor source for this set is a female donor with breast cancer. Some clones in this sample may be carry-over from other donors' samples. CDR3s include the opening cysteine and the closing phenylalanine or tryptophan. A D gene is named only where the DNA matches it firmly. Clone size appears in some rows only: once, few, many, or a class for an expanded clone.

>TRBV19|few|TRBJ2-7|TRBD1
CASSPLGQESYEQYF
TGTGCCAGTAGTCCCCTAGGACAGGAGTCCTACGAGCAGTACTTC
>TRBV5-1|.|TRBJ1-3|.
CASSQQATSGDPGNTIYF
TGCGCCAGCAGCCAACAAGCAACCTCGGGGGACCCTGGAAACACCATATATTTT
>TRBV24-1|few|TRBJ2-3|.
CATSEGGPGSGTQYF
TGTGCCACCAGTGAGGGGGGGCCAGGGTCAGGTACGCAGTATTTT
>TRBV5-8|few|TRBJ2-3|TRBD2
CASSPGAGDTDTQYF
TGTGCCAGCAGCCCGGGAGCGGGAGACACAGATACGCAGTATTTT
>TRBV27|.|TRBJ1-1|.
CASSLRRESEAFF
TGTGCCAGCAGTTTGAGAAGGGAATCTGAAGCTTTCTTT
>TRBV11-3|many|TRBJ2-1|TRBD2
CASSLEGGGAYNEQFF
TGTGCCAGCAGCTTAGAGGGCGGGGGGGCCTACAATGAGCAGTTCTTC
>TRBV4-1|many|TRBJ1-6|.
CASSHEAGDASPLHF
TGCGCCAGCAGCCATGAGGCAGGGGACGCGTCACCCCTCCACTTT
>TRBV6-1|few|TRBJ1-2|.
CASSELSTGYTF
TGTGCCAGCAGTGAACTGTCTACTGGCTACACCTTC
>TRBV11-2|many|TRBJ2-5|.
CASSLGRGVETQYF
TGTGCCAGCAGCTTAGGGAGAGGGGTTGAGACCCAGTACTTC
>TRBV20-1|many|TRBJ2-5|TRBD2
CSARSGKSQETQYF
TGCAGTGCTCGTAGCGGGAAGAGTCAAGAGACCCAGTACTTC
>TRBV20-1|many|TRBJ2-1|TRBD2
CSARGTSGRISNEQFF
TGCAGTGCTAGAGGGACTAGCGGGAGGATCTCCAATGAGCAGTTCTTC
>TRBV29-1|many|TRBJ2-5|TRBD2
CSGREGETQYF
TGCAGCGGAAGGGAGGGGGAGACCCAGTACTTC
>TRBV4-2|.|TRBJ2-6|.
CASSLPGSGANVLTF
TGTGCCAGCAGCCTTCCCGGCTCTGGGGCCAACGTCCTGACTTTC
>TRBV5-1|many|TRBJ2-3|.
CASSPAIEGPTDTQYF
TGCGCCAGCAGCCCCGCCATAGAGGGGCCCACAGATACGCAGTATTTT
>TRBV6-2/TRBV6-3|many|TRBJ2-5|TRBD2
CASSYAASGRARETQYF
TGTGCCAGCAGTTACGCAGCTAGCGGGAGGGCCCGAGAGACCCAGTACTTC
>TRBV2|.|TRBJ1-4|.
CASSVDRSREKLFF
TGTGCCAGCAGTGTTGACCGATCCAGGGAAAAACTGTTTTTT
>TRBV20-1|many|TRBJ1-6|.
CSALQGDNSPLHF
TGCAGTGCTCTACAGGGAGATAATTCACCCCTCCACTTT
>TRBV2|many|TRBJ2-5|TRBD1
CASSESGTGVPQYF
TGTGCCAGCAGTGAGTCCGGGACAGGGGTCCCCCAGTACTTC
>TRBV11-2|many|TRBJ2-1|TRBD2
CASSLFGLAGINEQFF
TGTGCCAGCAGCTTATTCGGACTAGCGGGAATTAATGAGCAGTTCTTC
>TRBV6-5|many|TRBJ1-5|.
CASSRYSNQPQHF
TGTGCCAGCAGCCGTTATAGCAATCAGCCCCAGCATTTT
>TRBV28|.|TRBJ2-1|TRBD2
CASSSPAGGHDEQFF
TGTGCCAGCAGTTCCCCTGCGGGAGGGCACGATGAGCAGTTCTTC
>TRBV5-1|many|TRBJ1-4|.
CASSPGRLNEKLFF
TGCGCCAGCAGCCCTGGACGGCTGAATGAAAAACTGTTTTTT
>TRBV7-9|many|TRBJ2-5|.
CASSPRSGSKETQYF
TGTGCCAGCAGCCCCCGCAGCGGATCTAAAGAGACCCAGTACTTC
>TRBV7-2|many|TRBJ1-5|.
CASSLTGAQPQHF
TGTGCCAGCAGCTTGACAGGCGCGCAGCCCCAGCATTTT
>TRBV7-9|.|TRBJ2-1|.
CASSLPPDAYNEQFF
TGTGCCAGCAGCTTACCCCCGGATGCGTACAATGAGCAGTTCTTC
>TRBV6-1|few|TRBJ1-1|.
CASSADYDFTEAFF
TGTGCCAGCAGTGCGGATTACGATTTCACTGAAGCTTTCTTT
>TRBV9|many|TRBJ2-5|.
CASSVSWGEETQYF
TGTGCCAGCAGCGTATCGTGGGGGGAAGAGACCCAGTACTTC
>TRBV29-1|many|TRBJ2-3|TRBD2
CSVVGVAGSQETPRLADTQYF
TGCAGCGTGGTGGGGGTAGCGGGGTCCCAAGAGACCCCGAGGTTGGCAGATACGCAGTATTTT
>TRBV7-8|many|TRBJ1-6|.
CASSLQGLDSPLHF
TGTGCCAGCAGCTTACAGGGCTTAGACTCACCCCTCCACTTT
>TRBV5-5|many|TRBJ2-1|.
CASSKEGLKDDEQFF
TGTGCCAGCAGCAAGGAGGGGCTTAAGGACGATGAGCAGTTCTTC
>TRBV9|.|TRBJ2-1|.
CASSASSGFSGGQFF
TGTGCCAGCAGCGCTTCATCGGGTTTTTCCGGTGGGCAGTTCTTC
>TRBV5-1|many|TRBJ2-3|.
CASSSAGLTDTQYF
TGCGCCAGCAGCTCGGCGGGGTTGACAGATACGCAGTATTTT
>TRBV5-1|many|TRBJ2-2|TRBD1
CASSRTGGSTGELFF
TGCGCCAGCAGCAGGACAGGGGGTAGCACCGGGGAGCTGTTTTTT
>TRBV5-4|many|TRBJ2-5|TRBD1
CASSSPGGPETQYF
TGTGCCAGCAGCTCCCCAGGGGGCCCAGAGACCCAGTACTTC
>TRBV5-1|many|TRBJ2-1|TRBD2
CASSPTPGLANEQFF
TGCGCCAGCAGCCCAACTCCGGGACTAGCTAATGAGCAGTTCTTC
>TRBV30|.|TRBJ1-6|.
CAWSVLTGSSPLHF
TGTGCCTGGAGTGTGCTTACGGGCAGTTCACCCCTCCACTTT
>TRBV28|.|TRBJ1-5|.
CASSPPRKPQHF
TGTGCCAGCAGTCCCCCTCGGAAGCCCCAGCATTTT
>TRBV20-1|many|TRBJ2-1|.
CSASASHRGGVEQFF
TGCAGTGCTAGCGCCTCTCACAGGGGAGGGGTTGAGCAGTTCTTC
>TRBV29-1|.|TRBJ2-4|.
CSLSTEGVYSTLAKNIQYF
TGCAGCTTATCCACAGAGGGGGTTTACTCAACACTAGCCAAAAACATTCAGTACTTC
>TRBV7-2|many|TRBJ2-3|.
CASSSPGLSTDTQYF
TGTGCCAGCAGCTCACCGGGACTCAGCACAGATACGCAGTATTTT
>TRBV9|many|TRBJ2-5|TRBD2
CASSGSGRARETQYF
TGTGCCAGCAGCGGTAGCGGGAGGGCCAGGGAGACCCAGTACTTC